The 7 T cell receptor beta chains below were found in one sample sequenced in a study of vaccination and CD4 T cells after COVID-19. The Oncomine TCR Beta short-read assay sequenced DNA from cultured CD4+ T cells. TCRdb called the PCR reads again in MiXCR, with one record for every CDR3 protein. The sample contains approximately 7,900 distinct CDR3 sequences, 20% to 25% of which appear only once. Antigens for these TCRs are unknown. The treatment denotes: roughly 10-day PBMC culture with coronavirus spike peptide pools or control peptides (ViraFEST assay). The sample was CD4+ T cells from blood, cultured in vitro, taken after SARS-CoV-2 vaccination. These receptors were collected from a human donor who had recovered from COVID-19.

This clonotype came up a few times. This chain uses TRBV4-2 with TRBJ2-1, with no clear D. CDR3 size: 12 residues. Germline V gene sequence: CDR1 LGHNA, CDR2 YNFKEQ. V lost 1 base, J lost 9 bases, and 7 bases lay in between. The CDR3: CASSQGLGEQFF. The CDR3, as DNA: TGTGCCAGCAGCCAAGGTTTAGGTGAGCAGTTCTTC.

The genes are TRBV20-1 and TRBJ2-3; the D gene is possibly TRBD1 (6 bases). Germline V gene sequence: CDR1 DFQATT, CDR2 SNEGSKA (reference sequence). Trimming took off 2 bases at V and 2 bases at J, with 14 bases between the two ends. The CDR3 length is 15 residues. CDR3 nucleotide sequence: TGCAGTGCTAGAACTCTGGGGGCTTACACAGATACGCAGTATTTT. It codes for CSARTLGAYTDTQYF.

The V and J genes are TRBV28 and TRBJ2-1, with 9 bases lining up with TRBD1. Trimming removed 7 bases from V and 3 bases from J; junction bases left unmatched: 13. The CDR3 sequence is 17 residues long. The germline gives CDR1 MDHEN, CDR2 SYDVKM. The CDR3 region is CASTWGTGRLYYNEQFF. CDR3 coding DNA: TGTGCCAGCACCTGGGGGACAGGGCGACTCTACTACAATGAGCAGTTCTTC.

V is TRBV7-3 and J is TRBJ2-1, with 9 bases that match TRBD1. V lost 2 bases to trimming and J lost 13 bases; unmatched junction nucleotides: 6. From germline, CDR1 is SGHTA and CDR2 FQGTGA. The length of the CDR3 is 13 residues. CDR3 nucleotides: TGTGCCAGCAGCTTATTTTCGGGACAGGGACAGTTCTTC. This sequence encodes CASSLFSGQGQFF.

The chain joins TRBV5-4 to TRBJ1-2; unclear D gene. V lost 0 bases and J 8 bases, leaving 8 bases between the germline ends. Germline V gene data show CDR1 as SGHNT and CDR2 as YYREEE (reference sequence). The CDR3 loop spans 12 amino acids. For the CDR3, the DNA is TGTGCCAGCAGCTTGGCAGGTTTCGGCTACACCTTC. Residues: CASSLAGFGYTF.

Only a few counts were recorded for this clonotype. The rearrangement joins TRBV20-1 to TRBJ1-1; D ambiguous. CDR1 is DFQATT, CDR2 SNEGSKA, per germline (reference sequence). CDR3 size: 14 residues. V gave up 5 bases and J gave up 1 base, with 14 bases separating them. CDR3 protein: CSAAEMRRNTEAFF. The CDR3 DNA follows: TGCAGTGCTGCCGAGATGCGGAGGAACACTGAAGCTTTCTTT.

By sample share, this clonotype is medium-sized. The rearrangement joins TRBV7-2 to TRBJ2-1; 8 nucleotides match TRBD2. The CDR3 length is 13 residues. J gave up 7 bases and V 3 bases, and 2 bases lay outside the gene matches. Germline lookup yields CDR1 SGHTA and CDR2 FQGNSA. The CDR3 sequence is CASSFSGVNEQFF. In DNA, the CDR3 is TGTGCCAGCAGCTTTAGCGGGGTTAATGAGCAGTTCTTC.